The clone carrying this T cell receptor beta chain was seen a handful of times. Antigen: not known. CDR1 is DFQATT and CDR2 is SNEGSKA in the germline V gene (reference sequence). Trimming removed 6 bases from V and 0 bases from J, with 8 bases in between. The CDR3 has 13 residues. The data were obtained in a study of response to subunit inactivated influenza vaccine. Study conclusions and caveats: Authors suggested seasonal influenza vaccinations each recruit few new T cells.

TCRdb analysed the RT-PCR reads with MiXCR anew, one entry per CDR3 protein. Of around 790,000 distinct CDR3 sequences listed, roughly 20% are singletons. This receptor was identified in a man in his forties or fifties who received an inactivated influenza vaccine. The specimen comprised PBMCs from blood, sampled around 5 days after vaccination. The chain joins TRBV20-1 to TRBJ1-4; D ambiguous. CDR3 DNA sequence: TGCAGTGCAACGGTCCCAACTAATGAAAAACTGTTTTTT. It encodes CSATVPTNEKLFF.